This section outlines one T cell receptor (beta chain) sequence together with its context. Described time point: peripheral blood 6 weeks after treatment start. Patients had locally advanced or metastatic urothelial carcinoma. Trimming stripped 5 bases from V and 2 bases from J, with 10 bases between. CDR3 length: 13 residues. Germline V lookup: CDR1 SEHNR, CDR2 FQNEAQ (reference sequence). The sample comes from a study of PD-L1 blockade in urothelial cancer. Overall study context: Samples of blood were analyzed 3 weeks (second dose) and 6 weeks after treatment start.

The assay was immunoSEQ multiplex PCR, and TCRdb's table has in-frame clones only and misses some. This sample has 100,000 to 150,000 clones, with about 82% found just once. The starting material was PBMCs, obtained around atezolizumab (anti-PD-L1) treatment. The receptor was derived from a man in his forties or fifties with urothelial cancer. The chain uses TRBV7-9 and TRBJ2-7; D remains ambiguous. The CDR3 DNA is TGTGCCAGCAGCCCCAGACTCACCTACGAGCAGTACTTC. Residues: CASSPRLTYEQYF.